This T cell receptor (beta chain) was found in a study of Ad26.COV2.S vaccination and SARS-CoV-2 variants. Study findings and constraints: Measures of TCR breadth and depth may have fallen short of total T cell responses.

Here immunoSEQ multiplex PCR was the method, and the copy in TCRdb shows in-frame clones only, minus some. The sample holds about 350,000 clones, approximately 86% seen once. This clone came up once. Antigen unknown. Treatment: over 15 received Ad26.COV2.S at low or high dose, single or two shots; 5 received placebo; per-sample allocation not given. Sample collection was performed on day 63 after the first vaccine or placebo injection. The V segment lost 2 bases and the J segment 1 base; nucleotides outside the gene matches: 5. The CDR3 totals 17 residues. Per the germline V gene, CDR1 is MNHEY and CDR2 is SVGEGT.

The V and J genes are TRBV6-2 or TRBV6-3 and TRBJ2-1; TRBD2 aligns across 10 bases. The origin of this receptor is a person aged 18-65 years who received the Ad26.COV2.S COVID-19 vaccine or a placebo. This specimen was peripheral blood, taken in a trial of Ad26.COV2.S vaccine versus placebo. The DNA for the CDR3 is TGTGCCAGCAGTTACCGAGAGCGGGAGGGGTCCTACAATGAGCAGTTCTTC. Encoded protein: CASSYREREGSYNEQFF.